This T cell receptor (beta chain) stems from a study of monozygotic twins with inflammatory bowel disease. Template switching introduced UMIs that contain a 6-nucleotide sample barcode. TCRdb derives one entry per CDR3 protein from the 5' RACE reads, leaving out DNA. The sample includes hundreds of thousands of distinct CDR3 sequences. Notes on the study in general: Repertoire likeness was no different across concordant and discordant twins, perhaps owing to restricted power.

As regards this clonotype: The antigen remains unidentified.

Germline-derived CDR1 and CDR2 are DFQATT and SNEGSKA (reference sequence). The CDR3 sequence is 12 residues long. This clonotype was sampled from a human donor with ulcerative colitis or Crohn's disease, or a healthy co-twin of an affected twin (not recorded which). Material: blood. The V and J genes are TRBV20-1 and TRBJ1-5; TCRdb lists TRBD1, though no DNA is available to test this call. CDR3 in amino acids: CSATTGSGPQHF.